This T cell receptor (beta chain) was captured in a study of OX40 agonist ivuxolimab in advanced cancers. Libraries were prepared by immunoSEQ multiplex PCR; TCRdb keeps only in-frame clonotypes and omits some of them. The table includes around 50,000 clones, 85% detected once. The CDR3 sequence is 15 residues long. Germline V gene data show CDR1 as LGHNA and CDR2 as YSLEER. Trimming removed 3 bases from V and 7 bases from J; junction bases left unmatched: 11. Autoimmune disease history or systemic immunosuppression led to patients being barred. V and J are TRBV4-3 and TRBJ2-5; 7 nucleotides match TRBD1. The sequences come from CD4+ or CD8+ T cells sorted from blood, collected in a trial of the OX40 agonist ivuxolimab. The sequence was obtained from an adult with an advanced solid tumor such as melanoma, head and neck, liver or kidney cancer. The CDR3 protein is CASSHTGALVGTQYF. In DNA form, the CDR3 reads TGCGCCAGCAGCCACACAGGGGCCCTTGTTGGGACCCAGTACTTC.